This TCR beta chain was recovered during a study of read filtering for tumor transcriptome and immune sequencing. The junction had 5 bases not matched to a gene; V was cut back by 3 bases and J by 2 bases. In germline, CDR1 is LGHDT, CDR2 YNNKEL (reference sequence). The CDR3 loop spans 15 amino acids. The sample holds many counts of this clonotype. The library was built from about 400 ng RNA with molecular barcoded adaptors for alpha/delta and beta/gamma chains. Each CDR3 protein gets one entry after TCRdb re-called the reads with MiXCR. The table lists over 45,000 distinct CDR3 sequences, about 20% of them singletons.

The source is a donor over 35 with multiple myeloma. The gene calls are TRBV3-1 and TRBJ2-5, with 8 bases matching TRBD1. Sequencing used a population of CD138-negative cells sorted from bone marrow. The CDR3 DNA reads TGTGCCAGCAGCCAGTTTCACAGGGGGCAAGAGACCCAGTACTTC. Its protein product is CASSQFHRGQETQYF.